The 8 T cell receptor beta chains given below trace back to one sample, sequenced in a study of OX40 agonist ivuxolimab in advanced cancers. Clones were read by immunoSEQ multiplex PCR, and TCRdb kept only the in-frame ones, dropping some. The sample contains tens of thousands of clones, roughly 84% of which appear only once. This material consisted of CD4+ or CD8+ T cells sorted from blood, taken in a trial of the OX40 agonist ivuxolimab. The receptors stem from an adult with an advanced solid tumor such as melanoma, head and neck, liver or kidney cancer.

The CDR3 here is CASSPWTESNQPQHF. CDR3 nucleotides: TGTGCCAGCAGCCCGTGGACGGAAAGCAATCAGCCCCAGCATTTT. J is TRBJ1-5 and V is TRBV7-2; no reliable D call. The germline CDR1 and CDR2 sequences are SGHTA and FQGNSA. The germline V and J ends were trimmed by 5 bases and 1 base, with 12 bases remaining between them. The CDR3 covers 15 residues.

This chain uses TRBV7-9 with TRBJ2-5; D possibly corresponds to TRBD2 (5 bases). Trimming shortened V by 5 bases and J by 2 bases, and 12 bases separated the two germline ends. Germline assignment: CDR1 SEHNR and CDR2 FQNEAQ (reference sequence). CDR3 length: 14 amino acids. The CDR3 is CASSVSTGQETQYF. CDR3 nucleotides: TGTGCCAGCAGCGTATCGACGGGACAAGAGACCCAGTACTTC. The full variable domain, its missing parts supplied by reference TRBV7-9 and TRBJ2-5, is DTGVSQNPRHKITKRGQNVTFRCDPISEHNRLYWYRQTLGQGPEFLTYFQNEAQLEKSRLLSDRFSAERPKGSFSTLEIQRTEQGDSAMYLCASSVSTGQETQYFGPGTRLLVL.

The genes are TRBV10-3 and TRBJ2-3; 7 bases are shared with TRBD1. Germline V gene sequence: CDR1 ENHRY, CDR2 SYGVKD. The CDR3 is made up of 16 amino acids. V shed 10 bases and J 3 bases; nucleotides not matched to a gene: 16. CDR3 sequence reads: CATSPRTGVGTDTQYF. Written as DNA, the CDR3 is TGTGCCACCAGCCCCCGGACAGGCGTTGGGACAGATACGCAGTATTTT.

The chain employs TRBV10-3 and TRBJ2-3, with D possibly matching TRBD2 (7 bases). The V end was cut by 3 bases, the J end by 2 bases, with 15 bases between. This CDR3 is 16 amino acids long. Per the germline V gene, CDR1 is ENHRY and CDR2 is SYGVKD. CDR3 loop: CAISDVGGRDTDTQYF. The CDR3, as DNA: TGTGCCATCAGTGATGTGGGGGGGCGCGACACAGATACGCAGTATTTT.

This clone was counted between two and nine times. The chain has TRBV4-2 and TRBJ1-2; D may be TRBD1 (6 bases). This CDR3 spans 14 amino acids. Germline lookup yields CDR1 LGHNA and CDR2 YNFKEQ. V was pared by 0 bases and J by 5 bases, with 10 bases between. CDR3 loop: CASSQDLTGYGYTF. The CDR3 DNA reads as TGTGCCAGCAGCCAAGATTTGACAGGATATGGCTACACCTTC.

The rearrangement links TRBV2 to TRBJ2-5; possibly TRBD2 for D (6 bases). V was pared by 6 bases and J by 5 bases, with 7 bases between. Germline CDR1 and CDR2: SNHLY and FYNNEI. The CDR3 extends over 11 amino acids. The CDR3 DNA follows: TGTGCCAGCAGGACTAGGGAGACCCAGTACTTC. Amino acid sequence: CASRTRETQYF.

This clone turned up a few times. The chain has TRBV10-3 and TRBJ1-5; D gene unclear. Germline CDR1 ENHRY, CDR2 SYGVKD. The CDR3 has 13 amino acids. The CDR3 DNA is TGTGCTTCATCAGAGTATAGCAATCAGCCCCAGCATTTT. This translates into CASSEYSNQPQHF.

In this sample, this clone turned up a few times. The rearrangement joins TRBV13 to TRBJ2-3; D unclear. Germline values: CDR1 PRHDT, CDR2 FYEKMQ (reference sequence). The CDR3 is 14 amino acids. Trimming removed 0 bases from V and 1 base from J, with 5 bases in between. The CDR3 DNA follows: TGTGCCAGCAGCTTAGGGTACGGCACAGATACGCAGTATTTT. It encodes CASSLGYGTDTQYF.